The 2 T cell receptor beta chains below were found in one sample sequenced in a study of blood T cells in healthy people across ages. Then a second PCR, running about 7 to 11 cycles, was carried out with a sample-barcoded 5' primer and a J-beta primer mix. TCRdb independently ran MiXCR on the 5' RACE reads; one entry per CDR3 protein. The table lists about 730,000 distinct CDR3 sequences, 40% to 45% of them singletons. Sequences were obtained from blood. The receptors derive from a woman in her sixties in good health.

This clonotype has only a few counts. The J gene is TRBJ2-7, the V gene TRBV10-3; D not resolved. V lost 0 bases and J 5 bases, leaving 14 bases between the germline ends. The germline V gene has CDR1 ENHRY and CDR2 SYGVKD. The CDR3 extends over 15 amino acids. The chain's CDR3 is CAISESNLGGHEQYF. In nucleotides, the CDR3 is TGTGCCATCAGTGAGTCGAATCTTGGTGGACACGAGCAGTACTTC.

As regards this clonotype: One end of the junction does not line up with germline, which may come from a read error. This sequence joins TRBV25-1 and TRBJ2-7, with no clear D. Germline CDR1 is MGHDK and CDR2 is SYGVNS. There are 11 residues in the CDR3. CDR3 residues: CTSSVAYEQYF. In nucleotides, the CDR3 is TGTACCAGCAGTGTGGCCTACGAGCAGTACTTC.